The clone carrying this T cell receptor beta chain was detected only a few times. The germline CDR1 and CDR2 sequences are SGHDT and YYEEEE. V lost 3 bases and J 4 bases, leaving 11 bases between the germline ends. The CDR3 loop spans 14 amino acids. This sample is drawn from a study of blood T cell repertoires in COVID-19. Repertoires were generated with immunoSEQ multiplex PCR, while TCRdb's copy carries only in-frame clones and drops some. The sample contains 110,000 to 150,000 clones, approximately 90% of which appear only once. The sequence was collected from a woman of 80 years or more with acute or convalescent COVID-19. Input material: peripheral blood. The chain has TRBV5-6 and TRBJ1-3, with a possible D match to TRBD1 (5 bases). The CDR3 sequence is CASSSVGAGNTIYF. The CDR3 DNA reads as TGTGCCAGCAGCTCGGTTGGGGCCGGAAACACCATATATTTT.